This T cell receptor beta chain was identified in a study of beta chain features in type 1 diabetes. The sequenced template was cDNA made from the entire isolated RNA. Some clones are missing from TCRdb's copy, which holds only in-frame ones; the method was immunoSEQ multiplex PCR. The sample lists about 170,000 clones; approximately 8.4% were seen once. Turning to this clone: The antigen is unknown.

Study results and caveats: Patients with Type 1 diabetes showed moderately but significantly shorter TCRB CDR3s in all four CD4+ subsets.

The sequencing input was central memory CD4+ T cells from blood. This sequence was found in a man younger than 35 with type 1 diabetes.

The CDR3, as DNA: TGTGCCTGGAGTGAGGGAGGTTACGAGCAGTACTTC. It specifies CAWSEGGYEQYF. The genes are TRBV30 and TRBJ2-7; D possibly corresponds to TRBD2 (6 bases). Trimming cost V 1 base and J 4 bases, with 8 bases left between them. The CDR3 extends over 12 amino acids. CDR1 is GTSNPN, CDR2 SVGIG, per germline (reference sequence).